One and the same sample provided the 14 T cell receptor beta chains below, sequenced in a study of glioma-infiltrating T cells after dendritic cell vaccination. Clones were sequenced by immunoSEQ multiplex PCR, and TCRdb holds only the in-frame ones, with some missing. This table has fewer than 85,000 clones, approximately 81% appearing once. Material: blood, obtained before dendritic cell vaccination. These receptors all stem from a human donor with glioblastoma.

The chain's CDR3 is CASSSHGLEDNEQFF. The CDR3 DNA reads as TGTGCCAGCAGCTCCCATGGACTAGAGGACAATGAGCAGTTCTTC. The chain combines TRBV7-3 with TRBJ2-1, with TRBD2 matching 7 bases. Germline lookup yields CDR1 SGHTA and CDR2 FQGTGA. There are 15 residues in the CDR3. With 4 bases clipped from V and 5 bases from J, the junction kept 8 bases outside the gene matches.

This chain links TRBV29-1 with TRBJ2-3; TRBD1 is a possible D gene (6 bases). The V gene lost 4 bases and the J gene lost 5 bases, with 13 bases spanning the gap. The CDR3 runs to 13 residues. Germline values: CDR1 SQVTM, CDR2 ANQGSEA. Here the CDR3 reads CSVVPGEIDTQYF. The CDR3 DNA sequence: TGCAGCGTTGTGCCAGGGGAGATAGATACGCAGTATTTT.

This chain connects TRBV30 to TRBJ1-6; TRBD1 might be the D (6 bases). The CDR3 runs 15 residues. The V gene lost 1 base and the J gene lost 16 bases, with 23 bases spanning the gap. Germline CDR1 GTSNPN, CDR2 SVGIG (reference sequence). The CDR3 region has the DNA TGTGCCTGGAGTGCGTCTAGGGACGGCCGGGGGGCTCTCCACTTT. Amino acid sequence: CAWSASRDGRGALHF.

The J gene is TRBJ1-6, the V gene TRBV5-3; TRBD1 is a possible D gene (6 bases). TRBV5-3 is labeled an ORF, and its function is uncertain. The V gene lost 2 bases and the J gene lost 0 bases, with 12 bases spanning the gap. The CDR3 consists of 17 residues. CDR3 residues: CARSLGGCRSYNSPLHF. Written as DNA, the CDR3 is TGTGCCAGAAGCTTAGGGGGTTGCCGCTCCTATAATTCACCCCTCCACTTT.

The chain employs TRBV5-1 and TRBJ2-1; 7 positions match TRBD1. Germline trimming cut 0 bases from V and 0 bases from J; bases unmatched to any gene: 9. Germline assignment: CDR1 SGHRS and CDR2 YFSETQ. The CDR3 extends over 18 amino acids. Here the CDR3 DNA reads TGCGCCAGCAGCTTGGTCGGCGGGTGGGACAGCTCCTACAATGAGCAGTTCTTC. Amino acids: CASSLVGGWDSSYNEQFF. The variable domain in full, completed from reference TRBV5-1 and TRBJ2-1, reads KAGVTQTPRYLIKTRGQQVTLSCSPISGHRSVSWYQQTPGQGLQFLFEYFSETQRNKGNFPGRFSGRQFSNSRSEMNVSTLELGDSALYLCASSLVGGWDSSYNEQFFGPGTRLTVL.

The chain has TRBV19 and TRBJ2-5; D may be TRBD1 (5 bases). Trimming cost V 1 base and J 0 bases, with 9 bases left between them. There are 15 residues in the CDR3. CDR1 LNHDA and CDR2 SQIVND come from the germline V gene (reference sequence). The CDR3 DNA is TGTGCCAGTAGTATAGGAAGCAGGGACCAAGAGACCCAGTACTTC. Residues: CASSIGSRDQETQYF.

The V call is TRBV27, the J call TRBJ1-2; D is ambiguous. The CDR3 contains 15 residues. Trimming took off 3 bases at V and 6 bases at J, with 17 bases between the two ends. Germline V gene lookup returns CDR1 MNHEY and CDR2 SMNVEV (reference sequence). CDR3 protein: CASSFGGARQHGYTF. The CDR3 region has the DNA TGTGCCAGCAGTTTTGGTGGAGCCCGCCAGCATGGCTACACCTTC.

The count of this clone is one. The chain is built from TRBV29-1 and TRBJ1-2, with D tentatively TRBD1 (6 bases). The CDR3 totals 18 residues. V lost 6 bases and J 2 bases, leaving 28 bases between the germline ends. Germline CDR1 and CDR2: SQVTM and ANQGSEA. The CDR3 region has the DNA TGCAGCGTCCCTCGGGCGGGGGCCACTCTCCTAACAAACTATGGCTACACCTTC. Its translation is CSVPRAGATLLTNYGYTF. Together with reference TRBV29-1 and TRBJ1-2, the CDR3 gives the full variable domain: SAVISQKPSRDICQRGTSLTIQCQVDSQVTMMFWYRQQPGQSLTLIATANQGSEATYESGFVIDKFPISRPNLTFSTLTVSNMSPEDSSIYLCSVPRAGATLLTNYGYTFGSGTRLTVV.

The chain carries TRBV30 and TRBJ1-5, with 7 bases lining up with TRBD1. The CDR3 totals 15 residues. The germline V gene has CDR1 GTSNPN and CDR2 SVGIG (reference sequence). J lost 7 bases, V lost 0 bases, and 9 bases had no gene match. Written as DNA, the CDR3 is TGTGCCTGGAGTGTCGCGGACAGGCGGAACCAGCCCCAGCATTTT. This gives the protein CAWSVADRRNQPQHF.

The CDR3 bases are TGTGCCAGTACTGAGGGATTGGGGGGACCCTACGAGCAGTACTTC. This encodes CASTEGLGGPYEQYF. V and J are TRBV19 and TRBJ2-7, with D possibly matching TRBD2 (6 bases). This CDR3 has 15 amino acids. V was clipped by 7 bases and J by 2 bases, with 18 bases between them. The germline V gene encodes CDR1 LNHDA and CDR2 SQIVND (reference sequence).

The V gene is TRBV7-8, the J gene TRBJ2-3, with TRBD1 matching over 7 bases. Germline V gives CDR1 SGHVS, CDR2 FQNEAQ. The CDR3 sequence is 16 residues long. V shed 1 base, J shed 1 base, and the junction held 5 bases outside the gene matches. CDR3 in DNA: TGTGCCAGCAGCTTAGTGGTCACAGGGGGCACAGATACGCAGTATTTT. This sequence encodes CASSLVVTGGTDTQYF. Using reference TRBV7-8 and TRBJ2-3 for the parts outside the CDR3, the full variable domain is GAGVSQSPRYKVAKRGQDVALRCDPISGHVSLFWYQQALGQGPEFLTYFQNEAQLDKSGLPSDRFFAERPEGSVSTLKIQRTQQEDSAVYLCASSLVVTGGTDTQYFGPGTRLTVL.

V is TRBV10-2 and J is TRBJ2-3; a possible D gene is TRBD2 (5 bases). Germline V gives CDR1 WSHSY, CDR2 SAAADI. Between the trimmed V and J ends, which lost 7 bases and 8 bases, there was a span of 19 bases. There are 14 residues in the CDR3. The CDR3, as DNA: TGCGCCAGCACTCGAGCTCCTAGCATAGGTACGCAGTATTTT. Translation gives CASTRAPSIGTQYF.

The V call is TRBV9, the J call TRBJ1-1; D unresolved. The length of the CDR3 is 13 residues. Germline CDR1 and CDR2: SGDLS and YYNGEE. V was cut by 3 bases and J by 2 bases, with 8 bases left in between. In DNA form, the CDR3 reads TGTGCCAGCAGCGCAACACCCAACACTGAAGCTTTCTTT. Encoded protein: CASSATPNTEAFF. Full variable domain (rest looked up from reference TRBV9 and TRBJ1-1): DSGVTQTPKHLITATGQRVTLRCSPRSGDLSVYWYQQSLDQGLQFLIQYYNGEERAKGNILERFSAQQFPDLHSELNLSSLELGDSALYFCASSATPNTEAFFGQGTRLTVV.

The CDR3 sequence is CASSPAGVGDTEAFF. The CDR3 bases are TGTGCCAGCAGCCCAGCAGGGGTTGGGGACACTGAAGCTTTCTTT. The rearrangement joins TRBV7-6 to TRBJ1-1; D might be TRBD1 (6 bases). The CDR3 runs to 15 residues. CDR1 SGHVS and CDR2 FNYEAQ come from the germline V gene. V lost 5 bases to trimming and J lost 3 bases, with 16 bases between them.